The entry below describes one T cell receptor beta chain. Its antigen is not identified. Trimming took off 5 bases at V and 1 base at J, with 8 bases between the two ends. The CDR3 is made up of 13 amino acids. Germline CDR1 and CDR2: SGHAT and FQNNGV. The protocol was immunoSEQ multiplex PCR, while the TCRdb copy is restricted to in-frame clones and leaves out a portion. The table records around 130,000 clones, approximately 90% of them present only once. These data come from a study of radiotherapy plus CTLA-4 blockade in lung cancer. Study-level findings and limits: The authors reported that early blood T cell clone dynamics, with interferon-beta, best predicted response.

The clonotype comes from a human donor with non-small cell lung cancer that progressed on radiotherapy plus ipilimumab. The material was peripheral blood, obtained from a patient treated with radiotherapy plus ipilimumab. The chain recombines TRBV11-2 with TRBJ1-1, with D maybe TRBD1 (5 bases). CDR3 in DNA: TGTGCCAGCAGCCCGGACACGAACACTGAAGCTTTCTTT. Protein sequence: CASSPDTNTEAFF.